This T cell receptor beta chain was found in a study of cytomegalovirus exposure and HLA in healthy donors. Overall study findings and caveats: Presence/absence analyses took donor sequencing depth as roughly uniform. V segments that were indistinguishable, TRBV6-2 and TRBV6-3 among them, were omitted from analysis.

The CDR3 consists of 15 residues. V was trimmed by 4 bases and J by 2 bases, leaving 12 bases between them. Germline CDR1 and CDR2: SGHAT and FQNNGV. As concerns this clone: Its specificity is not known.

Use of 60 Vbeta and 13 Jbeta primers characterized the PCR. Clones were sequenced by immunoSEQ multiplex PCR, and TCRdb holds only the in-frame ones, with some missing. In the table there are 110,000 to 150,000 clones, 75% of which are singletons. The sequence was collected from a man aged 30 to 45 in good health and CMV-seronegative. The specimen sequenced was PBMCs. V usage is TRBV11-2 and J usage is TRBJ2-1; tentative D call: TRBD1 (6 bases). The CDR3 reads CASSYDRHPYNEQFF. The CDR3 DNA reads TGTGCCAGCAGCTACGACAGGCACCCCTACAATGAGCAGTTCTTC. Full variable domain (remainder filled in from reference TRBV11-2 and TRBJ2-1): EAGVAQSPRYKIIEKRQSVAFWCNPISGHATLYWYQQILGQGPKLLIQFQNNGVVDDSQLPKDRFSAERLKGVDSTLKIQPAKLEDSAVYLCASSYDRHPYNEQFFGPGTRLTVL.